These T cell receptor beta chains were read from a single sample in a study of identifying expanded T cells in peripheral blood. Method: immunoSEQ multiplex PCR; TCRdb's copy keeps in-frame clones and lacks some. The repertoire consists of about 110,000 clones, with about 85% occurring once and the leading ten covering around 8.3%. Sequencing was carried out using blood. Every receptor here comes from a person between 18 and 75 years old in good health. CDR3s include the opening cysteine and the closing phenylalanine or tryptophan. The order of the fields is D gene, J gene, clone size, V gene, CDR3 protein, CDR3 DNA. The D gene is left open where the match is weak. Clone size is shown for a subset of rows, as once, few, many or a class of expanded clone.

>TRBD2|TRBJ2-7|.|TRBV5-1
CASSLTLAGVNEQYF
TGCGCCAGCAGCTTGACCCTAGCGGGGGTGAACGAGCAGTACTTC
>.|TRBJ2-3|.|TRBV6-7
CASTDYITDTQYF
TGTGCCAGCACAGACTATATCACAGATACGCAGTATTTT
>.|TRBJ1-4|.|TRBV27
CASSRGLNEKLFF
TGTGCCAGCAGTCGAGGATTAAATGAAAAACTGTTTTTT
>.|TRBJ2-1|.|TRBV7-3
CASSLILDNEQFF
TGTGCCAGCAGCTTAATACTAGACAATGAGCAGTTCTTC
>TRBD1|TRBJ1-3|.|TRBV18
CASSSGTDSGNTIYF
TGTGCCAGCTCTTCCGGGACAGACTCTGGAAACACCATATATTTT
>TRBD1|TRBJ1-1|.|TRBV29-1
CSVASGGVNTEAFF
TGCAGCGTCGCTTCAGGGGGAGTAAATACTGAAGCTTTCTTT
>.|TRBJ2-3|.|TRBV2
CASSDDWGQDTQYF
TGTGCCAGCAGTGATGATTGGGGGCAGGATACGCAGTATTTT
>.|TRBJ2-5|.|TRBV7-2
CASSLSRGYQETQYF
TGTGCCAGCAGCCTAAGTCGGGGGTACCAAGAGACCCAGTACTTC
>.|TRBJ2-7|once|TRBV7-2
CASSLGVAPYEQYF
TGTGCCAGCAGCTTAGGGGTGGCTCCCTACGAGCAGTACTTC
>.|TRBJ1-2|.|TRBV11-2
CASSLRSTDGYTF
TGTGCCAGCAGCTTACGCTCCACTGATGGCTACACCTTC
>TRBD2|TRBJ2-1|.|TRBV10-1
CATAGTSGIDEQFF
TGCGCCACCGCCGGGACTAGCGGGATCGATGAGCAGTTCTTC
>.|TRBJ1-4|.|TRBV18
CASSPGATNEKLFF
TGTGCCAGCTCACCAGGGGCAACTAATGAAAAACTGTTTTTT
>.|TRBJ1-3|.|TRBV9
CASKKAASGNTIYF
TGTGCCAGCAAAAAGGCAGCCTCTGGAAACACCATATATTTT
>.|TRBJ1-4|.|TRBV19
CASSPPGYATNEKLFF
TGTGCCAGTAGTCCCCCAGGATACGCAACTAATGAAAAACTGTTTTTT
>TRBD1|TRBJ1-2|once|TRBV6-5
CASHDRAYGYTF
TGTGCCAGCCACGACAGGGCCTATGGCTACACCTTC
>.|TRBJ2-6|.|TRBV6-5
CASSYSGNSGANVLTF
TGTGCCAGCAGTTACTCCGGTAACTCTGGGGCCAACGTCCTGACTTTC
>.|TRBJ2-6|.|TRBV28
CASSFYRLVDRRPISGANVLTF
TGTGCCAGCAGTTTCTATCGACTGGTGGACAGAAGACCTATCTCTGGGGCCAACGTCCTGACTTTC
>.|TRBJ2-5|.|TRBV5-6
CASTQHQETQYF
TGTGCCAGCACGCAGCATCAAGAGACCCAGTACTTC
>.|TRBJ2-3|.|TRBV5-1
CASSLARWGDTQYF
TGCGCCAGCAGCTTGGCCAGGTGGGGAGATACGCAGTATTTT
>TRBD1|TRBJ2-7|.|TRBV11-2
CASSSTQPGTDYEQYF
TGTGCCAGCAGCTCAACACAACCAGGGACAGACTACGAGCAGTACTTC
>.|TRBJ2-1|.|TRBV28
CASSGRVNEQFF
TGTGCCAGCAGCGGCAGGGTCAATGAGCAGTTCTTC
>TRBD2|TRBJ2-7|.|TRBV10-3
CAISESGTSHYEQYF
TGTGCCATCAGTGAGTCAGGGACTAGCCACTACGAGCAGTACTTC
>.|TRBJ2-1|.|TRBV5-1
CASSLVGYNEQFF
TGCGCCAGCAGCTTGGTAGGGTACAATGAGCAGTTCTTC
>.|TRBJ1-1|.|TRBV11-3
CASSRGFGTEAFF
TGTGCCAGCAGCCGGGGGTTTGGCACTGAAGCTTTCTTT
>TRBD1|TRBJ1-1|once|TRBV7-2
CASSLAQGAGTEAFF
TGTGCCAGCAGCTTAGCGCAGGGGGCGGGGACTGAAGCTTTCTTT
>.|TRBJ1-5|.|TRBV6-1
CASAARGLGQPQHF
TGTGCCAGCGCCGCCAGGGGTTTAGGTCAGCCCCAGCATTTT
>.|TRBJ1-2|.|TRBV5-1
CASSGGGRAMDGYTF
TGCGCCAGCAGCGGGGGAGGCAGGGCAATGGATGGCTACACCTTC
>.|TRBJ1-4|.|TRBV4-1
CASSSGPSNEKLFF
TGCGCCAGCAGCTCCGGACCGAGTAATGAAAAACTGTTTTTT
>TRBD2|TRBJ2-3|.|TRBV9
CASSVASGSTDTQYF
TGTGCCAGCAGCGTAGCTAGCGGAAGCACAGATACGCAGTATTTT
>.|TRBJ2-1|.|TRBV7-8
CASSLRSWLSSYNEQFF
TGTGCCAGCAGCTTACGGTCGTGGTTGAGCTCCTACAATGAGCAGTTCTTC
>TRBD2|TRBJ2-7|.|TRBV29-1
CSVARPGLAVSYEQYF
TGCAGCGTCGCCAGACCGGGACTAGCGGTGTCCTACGAGCAGTACTTC
>.|TRBJ1-5|.|TRBV2
CASSDGNQPQHF
TGTGCCAGCAGTGACGGGAATCAGCCCCAGCATTTT
>.|TRBJ1-1|.|TRBV7-9
CASSLVPPNTEAFF
TGTGCCAGCAGCTTAGTCCCCCCGAACACTGAAGCTTTCTTT
>.|TRBJ2-3|.|TRBV5-1
CASSLGATADTQYF
TGCGCCAGCAGCTTGGGGGCAACGGCAGATACGCAGTATTTT
>TRBD2|TRBJ2-1|once|TRBV9
CASSPSLAGVENEQFF
TGTGCCAGCAGCCCCAGTTTAGCGGGAGTTGAGAATGAGCAGTTCTTC
>.|TRBJ2-7|.|TRBV6-5
CASSYSREYEQYF
TGTGCCAGCAGTTACTCGCGAGAATACGAGCAGTACTTC
>.|TRBJ2-1|once|TRBV12-5
CASGLDSGEQFF
TGTGCTAGTGGTTTAGATTCGGGTGAGCAGTTCTTC
>TRBD1|TRBJ1-2|.|TRBV5-1
CASSYTQGADYGYTF
TGCGCCAGCAGCTACACACAGGGGGCTGACTATGGCTACACCTTC
>.|TRBJ2-3|.|TRBV5-1
CASSSTTRLTDTQYF
TGCGCCAGCAGCTCTACTACTAGGCTGACAGATACGCAGTATTTT
>.|TRBJ1-2|.|TRBV27
CASSSGNGYTF
TGTGCCAGCAGTTCGGGGAATGGCTACACCTTC
>TRBD1|TRBJ2-6|.|TRBV14
CASSHLDRDGANVLTF
TGTGCCAGCAGCCACCTCGACAGGGATGGGGCCAACGTCCTGACTTTC
>TRBD2|TRBJ2-7|once|TRBV27
CASRGTSLTYEQYF
TGTGCCAGCAGAGGGACTAGCCTGACTTACGAGCAGTACTTC
>.|TRBJ2-2|.|TRBV13
CASSLISITGELFF
TGTGCCAGCAGCTTAATAAGTATCACCGGGGAGCTGTTTTTT
>.|TRBJ2-2|.|TRBV7-9
CASSENRNTGELFF
TGTGCCAGCAGCGAGAACAGGAACACCGGGGAGCTGTTTTTT
>.|TRBJ2-6|.|TRBV21-1
CASIPYGPVGPRGANVLTF
TGTGCCAGCATCCCATATGGACCAGTAGGCCCGCGAGGGGCCAACGTCCTGACTTTC
>TRBD2|TRBJ2-2|.|TRBV6-1
CASSEGPYTSGRADGGELFF
TGTGCCAGCAGTGAAGGGCCCTATACTAGCGGGAGGGCCGATGGCGGGGAGCTGTTTTTT
>TRBD1|TRBJ1-1|.|TRBV2
CASRWTGENTEAFF
TGTGCCAGCAGGTGGACAGGGGAGAACACTGAAGCTTTCTTT
>.|TRBJ1-6|.|TRBV11-2
CASSFAGQGNSPLHF
TGTGCCAGCAGTTTCGCGGGGCAGGGGAATTCACCCCTCCACTTT
>.|TRBJ2-5|.|TRBV19
CATRERGQGETQYF
TGTGCCACCAGAGAAAGGGGCCAAGGGGAGACCCAGTACTTC
>.|TRBJ2-7|.|TRBV30
CAWSGSATYEQYF
TGTGCCTGGAGTGGTTCAGCGACCTACGAGCAGTACTTC
>.|TRBJ2-5|.|TRBV10-3
CAISGTEKETQYF
TGTGCCATCAGTGGGACAGAGAAAGAGACCCAGTACTTC
>.|TRBJ1-1|.|TRBV30
CAWATNKDTEAFF
TGTGCCTGGGCAACCAACAAGGACACTGAAGCTTTCTTT
>.|TRBJ1-3|.|TRBV7-6
CASSLAGDSGNTIYF
TGTGCCAGCAGCTTAGCAGGGGACTCTGGAAACACCATATATTTT